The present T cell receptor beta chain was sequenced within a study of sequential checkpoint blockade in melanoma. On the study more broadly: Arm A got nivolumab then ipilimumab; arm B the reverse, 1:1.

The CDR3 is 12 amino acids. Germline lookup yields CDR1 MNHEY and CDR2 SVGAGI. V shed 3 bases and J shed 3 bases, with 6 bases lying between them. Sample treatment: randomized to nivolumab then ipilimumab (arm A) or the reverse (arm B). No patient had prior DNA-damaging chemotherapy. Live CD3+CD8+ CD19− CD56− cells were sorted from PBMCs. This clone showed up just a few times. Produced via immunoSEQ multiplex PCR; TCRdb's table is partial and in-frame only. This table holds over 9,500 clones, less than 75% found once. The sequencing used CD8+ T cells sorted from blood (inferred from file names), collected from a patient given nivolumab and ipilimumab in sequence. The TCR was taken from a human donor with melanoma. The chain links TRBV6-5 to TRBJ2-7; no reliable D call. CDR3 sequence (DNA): TGTGCCAGCAGTTATAATCTCTACGAGCAGTACTTC. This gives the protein CASSYNLYEQYF.